One sample yielded the 21 T cell receptor beta chains listed below, sequenced in a study of blood T cell repertoires in COVID-19. The repertoire was sequenced with immunoSEQ multiplex PCR; TCRdb's copy has only in-frame clones and lacks some. Among about 350,000 clones listed, about 88% were seen once. Sequenced input: PBMCs or T cells enriched from blood (not recorded which). These receptors came from a woman younger than 45 who had been exposed to COVID-19.

The chain couples TRBV7-2 to TRBJ2-6; D call uncertain. Trimming took 0 bases from V and 4 from J, leaving 10 bases between them. Germline loops: CDR1 SGHTA, CDR2 FQGNSA. The CDR3 spans 16 residues. The CDR3 DNA reads TGTGCCAGCAGCTTAGCGCCCGTCGGGGGGGCCAACGTCCTGACTTTC. This gives the protein CASSLAPVGGANVLTF.

This clone has just a few counts. The chain combines TRBV15 with TRBJ2-7; D gene ambiguous. CDR1 is LNHNV, CDR2 YYDKDF, per germline (reference sequence). The V and J ends lost 0 bases and 4 bases respectively, with 7 bases between them. There are 13 residues in the CDR3. The CDR3 coding sequence is TGTGCCACCAGCAGAGATGAGGCATACGAGCAGTACTTC. Amino acids: CATSRDEAYEQYF. The full variable domain, its missing parts supplied by reference TRBV15 and TRBJ2-7, is DAMVIQNPRYQVTQFGKPVTLSCSQTLNHNVMYWYQQKSSQAPKLLFHYYDKDFNNEADTPDNFQSRRPNTSFCFLDIRSPGLGDTAMYLCATSRDEAYEQYFGPGTRLTVT.

The V call is TRBV29-1, the J call TRBJ1-4; TRBD1 is a possible D gene (6 bases). Germline V gene lookup returns CDR1 SQVTM and CDR2 ANQGSEA. Trimming removed 5 bases at V and 0 bases at J, with 10 bases between. This CDR3 spans 14 amino acids. CDR3 coding DNA: TGCAGCGTTTACAGGGAGCCAACTAATGAAAAACTGTTTTTT. Its translation is CSVYREPTNEKLFF.

This clone was recorded a few times. The genes are TRBV30 and TRBJ2-7, with a possible D match to TRBD2 (7 bases). Germline CDR1 reads GTSNPN; CDR2 reads SVGIG (reference sequence). This CDR3 has 14 amino acids. V dropped 0 bases and J dropped 7 bases, with 16 bases sitting between them. The CDR3 here is CAWSVGAGVGEQYF. CDR3 DNA: TGTGCCTGGAGTGTGGGGGCGGGAGTCGGAGAGCAGTACTTC.

This clone showed up just a few times. V and J are TRBV27 and TRBJ2-6, with D maybe TRBD1 (5 bases). The germline V and J ends were trimmed by 7 bases and 0 bases, with 13 bases remaining between them. The CDR3 consists of 16 residues. CDR1 is MNHEY and CDR2 is SMNVEV in the germline V gene (reference sequence). CDR3 sequence (DNA): TGTGCCAGCAAGGGGTTTCTCCTCTCTGGGGCCAACGTCCTGACTTTC. Protein sequence: CASKGFLLSGANVLTF.

The DNA for the CDR3 is TGTGCCAGCAGCTTGGGACAGTACGAGCAGTACTTC. Translation gives CASSLGQYEQYF. The chain links TRBV7-9 to TRBJ2-7, with 7 bases aligning to TRBD1. The CDR3 totals 12 residues. Germline V gene data show CDR1 as SEHNR and CDR2 as FQNEAQ (reference sequence). With 3 bases clipped from V and 4 bases from J, the junction kept 0 bases outside the gene matches.

The rearrangement joins TRBV7-9 to TRBJ2-1; possibly TRBD2 for D (6 bases). Germline-derived CDR1 and CDR2 are SEHNR and FQNEAQ (reference sequence). V was cut by 5 bases and J by 0 bases, with 11 bases left in between. The CDR3 has 15 residues. For the CDR3, the DNA is TGTGCCAGCAGCCCTGGGACTCCCTCCTACAATGAGCAGTTCTTC. This gives the protein CASSPGTPSYNEQFF.

V is TRBV3-1 (or the pseudogene TRBV3-2) and J is TRBJ2-7; D perhaps matches TRBD1 (6 bases). CDR1 and CDR2 (germline): LGHDT, YNNKEL (reference sequence). The CDR3 length is 13 residues. The germline V and J ends were trimmed by 3 bases and 5 bases, with 11 bases remaining between them. This chain's CDR3 is CASSHGGGHEQYF. CDR3 DNA sequence: TGTGCCAGCAGCCATGGGGGCGGTCACGAGCAGTACTTC.

This clone has just one count. The rearrangement joins TRBV18 to TRBJ2-1; possibly TRBD1 for D (5 bases). Germline loops: CDR1 KGHSH, CDR2 LQKENI. The CDR3 extends over 18 amino acids. V gave up 3 bases and J gave up 6 bases, with 24 bases separating them. CDR3 protein: CASSPQADRQGALNEQFF. The CDR3 nucleotides are TGTGCCAGCTCACCCCAGGCGGATAGGCAGGGTGCCCTCAATGAGCAGTTCTTC.

This rearrangement joins TRBV28 to TRBJ2-7; 9 bases fit TRBD2. The CDR3 length is 12 residues. CDR1 and CDR2 (germline): MDHEN, SYDVKM. This CDR3 reads CAAGGGMNEQYF. CDR3 DNA sequence: TGTGCTGCGGGAGGGGGCATGAACGAGCAGTACTTC.

This clone was recorded once. The V and J genes are TRBV12-3 or TRBV12-4 and TRBJ1-1; D is undetermined. This CDR3 spans 13 amino acids. The germline V and J ends were trimmed by 5 bases and 3 bases, with 10 bases remaining between them. DNA of the CDR3: TGTGCCAGCAGTCTACAGCTCGACACTGAAGCTTTCTTT. Its translation is CASSLQLDTEAFF.

V and J are TRBV19 and TRBJ1-2, with no clear D. Germline V gives CDR1 LNHDA, CDR2 SQIVND (reference sequence). With 6 bases removed from V and 0 bases from J, the gap between germline ends came to 11 bases. The CDR3 extends over 14 amino acids. This chain's CDR3 is CASSPSAANYGYTF. CDR3 nucleotide sequence: TGTGCCAGTAGCCCTAGCGCAGCTAACTATGGCTACACCTTC.

This clone was picked up a small number of times. The identical CDR3 is also encoded by other nucleotide sequences in the sample. The V gene is TRBV11-2, the J gene TRBJ1-2; 8 nucleotides align to TRBD1. The J segment lost 1 base and the V segment lost 6 bases, leaving 10 bases of the junction unmatched. The CDR3 contains 16 residues. Germline loops: CDR1 SGHAT, CDR2 FQNNGV. The CDR3 nucleotides are TGTGCCAGCAGTCGCGGGACAGGAAGCCGTAACTATGGCTACACCTTC. Translated: CASSRGTGSRNYGYTF.

The chain is built from TRBV6-1 and TRBJ1-5; no reliable D call. In germline, CDR1 is MNHNS, CDR2 SASEGT. The CDR3 sequence is 13 residues long. V was clipped by 1 base and J by 7 bases, with 8 bases between them. The chain's CDR3 is CASSEEARQPQHF. In nucleotides, the CDR3 is TGTGCCAGCAGTGAAGAAGCGAGGCAGCCCCAGCATTTT.

Comment on this clone: Within the sample, other DNA sequences also encode this same CDR3. V is TRBV6-1 and J is TRBJ2-1, with 8 bases aligning to TRBD2. The CDR3 is 15 residues long. The V and J ends lost 3 bases and 3 bases, in that order; junction bases with no gene match: 4. Germline V gene lookup returns CDR1 MNHNS and CDR2 SASEGT. The CDR3 bases are TGTGCCAGCAGTGAGGCCAGCGGGAGCTACAATGAGCAGTTCTTC. It translates to CASSEASGSYNEQFF.

The chain has TRBV5-4 and TRBJ1-6, with TRBD1 identical over 7 bases. Looked up from germline, CDR1 is SGHNT and CDR2 is YYREEE (reference sequence). The CDR3 loop spans 17 amino acids. V lost 4 bases to trimming and J lost 0 bases; unmatched junction nucleotides: 7. The CDR3 sequence is CASSTGTVSSYNSPLHF. CDR3 in DNA: TGTGCCAGCAGCACAGGGACAGTGAGCTCCTATAATTCACCCCTCCACTTT.

In the case of this clone: One junction end disagrees with the germline gene, perhaps due to a read error. This chain joins TRBV6-5 and TRBJ1-5; no clear D. CDR1 and CDR2 from the germline V gene are MNHEY and SVGAGI. CDR3 size: 15 residues. The CDR3 DNA sequence: TGTGCCAGCAGTACCCCGGGAAGGGCCGATCAGTCCCAGCATTTT. This codes for CASSTPGRADQSQHF.

The rearrangement links TRBV3-1 (or the pseudogene TRBV3-2) to TRBJ1-6; 9 bases map to TRBD1. Germline values: CDR1 LGHDT, CDR2 YNNKEL (reference sequence). J lost 7 bases, V lost 5 bases, and 3 bases had no gene match. The CDR3 consists of 14 residues. This chain's CDR3 is CASSYRGRNSPLHF. The CDR3, as DNA: TGTGCCAGCAGCTACAGGGGGCGAAATTCACCCCTCCACTTT.

The V call is TRBV6-6, the J call TRBJ2-7; 10 nucleotides align to TRBD1. The CDR3 has 14 residues. Trimming at V came to 6 bases and at J to 3 bases, leaving 5 bases not matched to a gene. Germline V lookup: CDR1 MNHNY, CDR2 SVGAGI (reference sequence). Written as DNA, the CDR3 is TGTGCCAGCAGCCCGACAGGGGGCATCTACGAGCAGTACTTC. It is translated as CASSPTGGIYEQYF.

The chain is built from TRBV28 and TRBJ1-1; 7 nucleotides match TRBD1. J gave up 6 bases and V 7 bases, and 8 bases lay outside the gene matches. Per germline, CDR1 MDHEN and CDR2 SYDVKM. The CDR3 covers 13 residues. CDR3 bases: TGTGCCAGCACCAGACAGGGTACCGCTGAAGCTTTCTTT. This encodes CASTRQGTAEAFF.

The chain joins TRBV5-1 to TRBJ2-5, with D tentatively TRBD2 (6 bases). Trimming took off 2 bases at V and 4 bases at J, with 9 bases between the two ends. The CDR3 extends over 13 amino acids. Germline values: CDR1 SGHRS, CDR2 YFSETQ. The CDR3 sequence is CASSFTSLETQYF. The CDR3 coding sequence is TGCGCCAGCAGCTTCACTAGCCTAGAGACCCAGTACTTC. The whole variable domain, filled in from reference TRBV5-1 and TRBJ2-5, reads KAGVTQTPRYLIKTRGQQVTLSCSPISGHRSVSWYQQTPGQGLQFLFEYFSETQRNKGNFPGRFSGRQFSNSRSEMNVSTLELGDSALYLCASSFTSLETQYFGPGTRLLVL.